Below, 3 T cell receptor beta chains from the same sample are listed, as sequenced in a study of blood T cell repertoires in COVID-19. Profiled with immunoSEQ multiplex PCR; TCRdb holds only in-frame clones, not every one. The table includes about 140,000 clones, 75% to 90% detected once. The sample consisted of peripheral blood. These receptors were taken from a woman of 80 years or more with acute or convalescent COVID-19.

Comment on this clone: This CDR3 is also generated by other DNA sequences in the sample. The chain employs TRBV5-1 and TRBJ2-5, with D maybe TRBD1 (5 bases). Trimming pared 1 base from V and 1 base from J, leaving 8 bases between. Per the germline V gene, CDR1 is SGHRS and CDR2 is YFSETQ. The CDR3 is made up of 14 amino acids. Written as DNA, the CDR3 is TGCGCCAGCAGCTTGACGACAGCCCAAGAGACCCAGTACTTC. Translated: CASSLTTAQETQYF. Full variable domain (missing parts from reference TRBV5-1 and TRBJ2-5): KAGVTQTPRYLIKTRGQQVTLSCSPISGHRSVSWYQQTPGQGLQFLFEYFSETQRNKGNFPGRFSGRQFSNSRSEMNVSTLELGDSALYLCASSLTTAQETQYFGPGTRLLVL.

The V gene is TRBV18, the J gene TRBJ1-6; D unresolved. The CDR3 is 16 amino acids. Trimming cost V 1 base and J 9 bases, with 16 bases left between them. Per the germline V gene, CDR1 is KGHSH and CDR2 is LQKENI. The CDR3, as DNA: TGTGCCAGCTCACCACATTCTGATCTTCGCGGTTCACCCCTCCACTTT. Its translation is CASSPHSDLRGSPLHF. The full variable domain, in which reference TRBV18 and TRBJ1-6 provide the parts outside the CDR3, is NAGVMQNPRHLVRRRGQEARLRCSPMKGHSHVYWYRQLPEEGLKFMVYLQKENIIDESGMPKERFSAEFPKEGPSILRIQQVVRGDSAAYFCASSPHSDLRGSPLHFGNGTRLTVT.

The V gene is TRBV2, the J gene TRBJ1-2; D is uncertain. The V and J ends lost 6 bases and 1 base respectively, with 12 bases between them. Germline CDR1 SNHLY, CDR2 FYNNEI. CDR3 length: 14 amino acids. CDR3 DNA sequence: TGTGCCAGCAGCCGACACATTTTTAACTATGGCTACACCTTC. The encoded protein is CASSRHIFNYGYTF.